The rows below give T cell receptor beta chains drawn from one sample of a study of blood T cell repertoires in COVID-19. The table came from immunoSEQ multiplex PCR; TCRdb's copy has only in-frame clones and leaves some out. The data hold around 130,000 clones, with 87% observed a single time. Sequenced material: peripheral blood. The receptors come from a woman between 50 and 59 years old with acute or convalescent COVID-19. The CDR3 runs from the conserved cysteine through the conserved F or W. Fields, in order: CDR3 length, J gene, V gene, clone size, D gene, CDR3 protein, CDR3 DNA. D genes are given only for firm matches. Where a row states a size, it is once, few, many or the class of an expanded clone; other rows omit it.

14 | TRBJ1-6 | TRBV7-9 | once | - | CASSLEASNSPLHF | TGTGCCAGCAGCTTAGAAGCTTCCAATTCACCCCTCCACTTT
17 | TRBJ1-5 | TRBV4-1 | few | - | CASSQDLFYRVSWPQHF | TGCGCCAGCAGCCAAGATCTGTTCTACAGGGTATCGTGGCCCCAGCATTTT
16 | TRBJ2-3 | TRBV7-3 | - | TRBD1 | CASSSLYRGGTDTQYF | TGTGCCAGCAGCTCCCTTTACAGGGGAGGCACAGATACGCAGTATTTT
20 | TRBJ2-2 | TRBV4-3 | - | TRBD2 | CASSQDPGTSGTGNTGELFF | TGCGCCAGCAGCCAAGACCCCGGGACTAGCGGGACCGGGAACACCGGGGAGCTGTTTTTT
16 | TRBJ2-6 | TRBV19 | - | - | CASSTPYGDGANVLTF | TGTGCCAGTAGTACCCCTTACGGGGATGGGGCCAACGTCCTGACTTTC
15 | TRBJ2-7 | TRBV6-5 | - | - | CASSYSKGQGYEQYF | TGTGCCAGCAGTTACTCCAAAGGACAAGGCTACGAGCAGTACTTC
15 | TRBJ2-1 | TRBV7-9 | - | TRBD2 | CASSLPAGFGNEQFF | TGTGCCAGCAGCTTACCAGCGGGATTTGGGAATGAGCAGTTCTTC
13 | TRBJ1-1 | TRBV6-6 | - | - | CASSPRGDTEAFF | TGTGCCAGCAGTCCCAGGGGAGACACTGAAGCTTTCTTT
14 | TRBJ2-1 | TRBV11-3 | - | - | CASSLSQVYNEQFF | TGTGCCAGCAGCTTATCTCAGGTGTACAATGAGCAGTTCTTC
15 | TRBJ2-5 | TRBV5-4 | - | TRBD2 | CASSSTSGGQETQYF | TGTGCCAGCAGCTCGACTAGCGGGGGCCAAGAGACCCAGTACTTC
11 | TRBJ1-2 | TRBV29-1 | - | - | CSVERDYGYTF | TGCAGCGTTGAACGAGACTATGGCTACACCTTC
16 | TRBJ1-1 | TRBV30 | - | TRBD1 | CAWSPFSTGKNTEAFF | TGTGCCTGGAGTCCCTTTTCGACAGGGAAAAACACTGAAGCTTTCTTT
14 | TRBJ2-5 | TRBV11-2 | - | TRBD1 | CASSSGQGTETQYF | TGTGCCAGCAGCTCCGGACAGGGTACTGAGACCCAGTACTTC
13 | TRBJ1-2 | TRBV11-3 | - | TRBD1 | CASSTDRLYGYTF | TGTGCCAGCAGCACGGACAGGCTCTATGGCTACACCTTC
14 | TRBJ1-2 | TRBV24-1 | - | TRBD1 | CATSRGQGDSGYTF | TGTGCCACCAGTCGGGGACAGGGAGACTCCGGCTACACCTTC
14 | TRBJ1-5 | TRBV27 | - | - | CASSLSPGNQPQHF | TGTGCCAGCAGTTTATCGCCAGGGAATCAGCCCCAGCATTTT
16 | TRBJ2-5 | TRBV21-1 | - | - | CASSRPRTGEGETQYF | TGTGCCAGCAGCAGACCTCGGACAGGTGAAGGAGAGACCCAGTACTTC
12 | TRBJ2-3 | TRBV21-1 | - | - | CARSREGNTQYF | TGTGCCAGAAGCAGGGAGGGTAATACGCAGTATTTT
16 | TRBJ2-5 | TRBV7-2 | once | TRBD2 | CASTTTASGLQETQYF | TGTGCCAGCACCACCACGGCTAGCGGACTACAAGAGACCCAGTACTTC
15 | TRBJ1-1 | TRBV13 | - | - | CASSPNTRGNTEAFF | TGTGCCAGCAGTCCTAACACCCGGGGGAACACTGAAGCTTTCTTT
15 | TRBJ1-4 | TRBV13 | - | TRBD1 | CASSLAGQGGVKLFF | TGTGCCAGCAGCTTAGCAGGACAGGGAGGAGTAAAACTGTTTTTT
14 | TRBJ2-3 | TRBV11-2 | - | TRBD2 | CASSFSGRVDTQYF | TGTGCCAGCAGCTTTAGCGGGAGGGTCGATACGCAGTATTTT
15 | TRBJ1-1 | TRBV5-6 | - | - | CASSPGELGRAEAFF | TGTGCCAGCAGCCCAGGGGAGCTAGGCCGGGCTGAAGCTTTCTTT
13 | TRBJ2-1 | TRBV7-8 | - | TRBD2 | CASSRGGGNEQFF | TGTGCCAGCAGCCGTGGGGGGGGCAATGAGCAGTTCTTC
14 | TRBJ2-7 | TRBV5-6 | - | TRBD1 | CASLTADRGSEQYF | TGTGCCAGCCTCACCGCGGACAGGGGTTCCGAGCAGTACTTC
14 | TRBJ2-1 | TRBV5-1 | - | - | CASSLDVRGNEQFF | TGCGCCAGCAGCTTGGACGTCCGGGGTAATGAGCAGTTCTTC
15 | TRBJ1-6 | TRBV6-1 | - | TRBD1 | CASSEEWTGNSPLHF | TGTGCCAGCAGTGAAGAATGGACAGGCAATTCACCCCTCCACTTT
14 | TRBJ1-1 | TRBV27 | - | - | CASKFIPGGPEAFF | TGTGCCAGCAAGTTTATCCCGGGGGGCCCTGAAGCTTTCTTT
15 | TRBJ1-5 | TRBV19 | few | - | CASSPPRGWNQPQHF | TGTGCCAGTAGTCCCCCCCGGGGGTGGAATCAGCCCCAGCATTTT
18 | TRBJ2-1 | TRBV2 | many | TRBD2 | CASSERLAGGTGYNEQFF | TGTGCCAGCAGTGAACGACTAGCGGGGGGGACGGGGTACAATGAGCAGTTCTTC
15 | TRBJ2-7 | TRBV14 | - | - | CASSQGRVRRREQYF | TGTGCCAGCAGCCAAGGGAGGGTGAGGAGGCGCGAGCAGTACTTC
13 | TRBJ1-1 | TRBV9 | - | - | CASSKGGNTEAFF | TGTGCCAGCAGCAAAGGCGGGAACACTGAAGCTTTCTTT
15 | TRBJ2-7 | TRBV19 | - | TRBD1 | CASSIRGQVPYEQYF | TGTGCCAGTAGTATAAGGGGGCAGGTTCCCTACGAGCAGTACTTC
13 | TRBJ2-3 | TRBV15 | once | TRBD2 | CATRLAGSDTQYF | TGTGCCACCAGGCTAGCGGGATCGGATACGCAGTATTTT
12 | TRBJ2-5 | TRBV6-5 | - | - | CASSRDQETQYF | TGTGCCAGCAGCCGAGACCAAGAGACCCAGTACTTC
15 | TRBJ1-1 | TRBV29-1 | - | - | CSVVRGSPMNTEAFF | TGCAGCGTTGTTCGGGGTTCCCCAATGAACACTGAAGCTTTCTTT
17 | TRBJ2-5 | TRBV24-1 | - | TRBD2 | CATSDATSGSLGETQYF | TGTGCCACCAGTGATGCGACTAGCGGGAGCCTCGGGGAGACCCAGTACTTC
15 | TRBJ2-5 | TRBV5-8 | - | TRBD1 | CASSSRDSLGETQYF | TGTGCCAGCAGCTCCCGGGACAGCCTGGGGGAGACCCAGTACTTC
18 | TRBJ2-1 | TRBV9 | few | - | CASSVTSISPHSYNEQFF | TGTGCCAGCAGCGTTACATCGATTTCTCCACACTCCTACAATGAGCAGTTCTTC
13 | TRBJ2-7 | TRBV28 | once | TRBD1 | CASRPGQGYEQYF | TGTGCCAGCAGGCCCGGACAGGGCTACGAGCAGTACTTC
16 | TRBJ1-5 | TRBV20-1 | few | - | CSATDSGRGSNQPQHF | TGCAGTGCTACTGACAGCGGGAGGGGTTCCAATCAGCCCCAGCATTTT
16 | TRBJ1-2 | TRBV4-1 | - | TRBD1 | CASSQLGQGINYGYTF | TGCGCCAGCAGCCAATTGGGACAGGGGATAAACTATGGCTACACCTTC
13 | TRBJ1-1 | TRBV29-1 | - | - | CSVLQGQGTEAFF | TGCAGCGTTCTACAGGGCCAGGGGACTGAAGCTTTCTTT
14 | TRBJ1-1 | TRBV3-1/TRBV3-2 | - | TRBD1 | CASSQGQGATEAFF | TGTGCCAGCAGCCAAGGACAGGGGGCCACTGAAGCTTTCTTT
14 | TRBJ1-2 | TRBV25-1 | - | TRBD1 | CASSELGTGVGYTF | TGTGCCAGCAGTGAATTAGGGACAGGGGTTGGCTACACCTTC
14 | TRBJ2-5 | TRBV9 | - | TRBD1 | CASSARTGPETQYF | TGTGCCAGCAGCGCCAGGACAGGACCAGAGACCCAGTACTTC
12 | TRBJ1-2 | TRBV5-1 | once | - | CASSYSSEGYTF | TGCGCCAGCAGTTATAGTTCGGAGGGCTACACCTTC
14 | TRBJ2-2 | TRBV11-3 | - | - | CASSRRAGQGELFF | TGTGCCAGCAGCAGAAGGGCAGGGCAGGGGGAGCTGTTTTTT
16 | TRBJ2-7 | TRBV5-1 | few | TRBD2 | CASSLGLAGVENEQYF | TGCGCCAGCAGCTTGGGACTAGCGGGAGTAGAGAACGAGCAGTACTTC
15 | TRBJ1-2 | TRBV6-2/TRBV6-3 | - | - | CASSYAGTTYGGYTF | TGTGCCAGCAGTTACGCCGGGACTACTTATGGTGGCTACACCTTC
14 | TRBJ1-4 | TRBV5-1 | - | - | CASSPRTNGEKLFF | TGCGCCAGCAGCCCCCGCACTAATGGTGAAAAACTGTTTTTT